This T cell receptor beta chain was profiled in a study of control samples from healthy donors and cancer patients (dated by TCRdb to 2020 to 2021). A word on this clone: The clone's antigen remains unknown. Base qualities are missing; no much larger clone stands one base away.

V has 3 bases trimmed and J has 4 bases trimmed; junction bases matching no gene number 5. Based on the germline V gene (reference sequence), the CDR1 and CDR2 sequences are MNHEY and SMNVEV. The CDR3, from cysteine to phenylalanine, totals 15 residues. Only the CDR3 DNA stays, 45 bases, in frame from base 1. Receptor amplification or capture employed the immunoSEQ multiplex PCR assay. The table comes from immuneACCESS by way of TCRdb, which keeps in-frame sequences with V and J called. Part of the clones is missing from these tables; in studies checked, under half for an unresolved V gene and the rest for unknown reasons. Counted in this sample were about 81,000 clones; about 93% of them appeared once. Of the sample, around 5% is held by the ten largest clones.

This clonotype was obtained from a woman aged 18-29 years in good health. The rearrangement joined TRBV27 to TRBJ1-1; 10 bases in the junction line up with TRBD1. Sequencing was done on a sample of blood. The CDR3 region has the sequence CASSFYRTGGTEAFF. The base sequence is TGTGCCAGCAGTTTTTACAGGACAGGGGGCACTGAAGCTTTCTTT.